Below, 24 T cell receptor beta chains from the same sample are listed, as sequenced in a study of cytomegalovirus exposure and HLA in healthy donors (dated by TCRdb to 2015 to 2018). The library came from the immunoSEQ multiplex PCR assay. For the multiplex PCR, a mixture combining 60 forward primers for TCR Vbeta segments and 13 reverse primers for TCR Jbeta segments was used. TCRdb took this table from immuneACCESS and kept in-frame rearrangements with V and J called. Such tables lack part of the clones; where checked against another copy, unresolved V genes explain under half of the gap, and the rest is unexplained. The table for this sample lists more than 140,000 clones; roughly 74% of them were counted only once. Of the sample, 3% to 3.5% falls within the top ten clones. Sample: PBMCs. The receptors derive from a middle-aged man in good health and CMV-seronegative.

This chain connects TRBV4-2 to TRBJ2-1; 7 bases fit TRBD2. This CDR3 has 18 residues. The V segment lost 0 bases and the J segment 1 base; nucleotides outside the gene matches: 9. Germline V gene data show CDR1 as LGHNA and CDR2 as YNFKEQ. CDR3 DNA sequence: TGTGCCAGCAGCCAAGATTGGGGATGGGGGGGGTCCTACAATGAGCAGTTCTTC. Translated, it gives CASSQDWGWGGSYNEQFF.

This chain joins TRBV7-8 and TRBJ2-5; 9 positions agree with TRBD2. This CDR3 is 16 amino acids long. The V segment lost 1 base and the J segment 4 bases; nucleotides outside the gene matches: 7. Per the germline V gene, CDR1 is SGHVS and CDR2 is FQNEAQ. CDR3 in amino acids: CASSLDLAGYGETQYF. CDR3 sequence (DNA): TGTGCCAGCAGCTTAGATCTAGCGGGGTATGGAGAGACCCAGTACTTC.

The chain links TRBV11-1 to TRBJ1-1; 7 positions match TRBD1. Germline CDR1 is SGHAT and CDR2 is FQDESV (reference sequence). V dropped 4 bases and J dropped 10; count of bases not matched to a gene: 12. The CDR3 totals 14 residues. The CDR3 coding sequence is TGTGCCAGCAGCTACGAGAAAGCCGGGACAGCAGCTTTCTTT. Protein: CASSYEKAGTAAFF.

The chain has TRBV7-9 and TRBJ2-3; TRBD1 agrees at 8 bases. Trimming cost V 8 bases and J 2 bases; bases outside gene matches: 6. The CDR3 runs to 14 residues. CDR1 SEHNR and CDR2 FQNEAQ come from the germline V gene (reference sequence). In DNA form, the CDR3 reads TGTGCCAGCTGCAGGGACAGGTACACAGATACGCAGTATTTT. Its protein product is CASCRDRYTDTQYF.

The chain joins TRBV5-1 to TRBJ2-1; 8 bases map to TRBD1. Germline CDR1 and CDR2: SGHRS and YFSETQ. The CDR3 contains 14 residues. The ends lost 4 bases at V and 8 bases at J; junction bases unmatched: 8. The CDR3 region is CASSPRTGYHEQFF. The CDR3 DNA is TGCGCCAGCAGCCCCCGGACAGGGTACCATGAGCAGTTCTTC.

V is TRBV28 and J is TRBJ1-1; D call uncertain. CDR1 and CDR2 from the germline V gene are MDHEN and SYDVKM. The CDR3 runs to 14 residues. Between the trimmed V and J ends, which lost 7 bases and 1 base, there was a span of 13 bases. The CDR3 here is CASNYRTQNTEAFF. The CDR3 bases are TGTGCCAGCAATTACCGCACTCAGAACACTGAAGCTTTCTTT. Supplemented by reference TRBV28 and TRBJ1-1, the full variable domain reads DVKVTQSSRYLVKRTGEKVFLECVQDMDHENMFWYRQDPGLGLRLIYFSYDVKMKEKGDIPEGYSVSREKKERFSLILESASTNQTSMYLCASNYRTQNTEAFFGQGTRLTVV.

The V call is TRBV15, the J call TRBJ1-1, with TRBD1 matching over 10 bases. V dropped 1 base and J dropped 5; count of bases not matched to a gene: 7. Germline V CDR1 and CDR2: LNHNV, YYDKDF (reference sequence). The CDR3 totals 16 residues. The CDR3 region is CATSRARTGGRTEAFF. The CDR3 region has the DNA TGTGCCACCAGCAGAGCCCGGACAGGGGGAAGGACTGAAGCTTTCTTT.

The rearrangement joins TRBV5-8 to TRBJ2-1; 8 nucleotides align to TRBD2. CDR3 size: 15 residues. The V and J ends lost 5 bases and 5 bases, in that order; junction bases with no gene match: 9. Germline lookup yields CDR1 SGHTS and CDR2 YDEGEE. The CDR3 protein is CASRERGPRDNEQFF. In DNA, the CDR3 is TGTGCCAGCAGGGAGCGGGGGCCGAGGGACAATGAGCAGTTCTTC.

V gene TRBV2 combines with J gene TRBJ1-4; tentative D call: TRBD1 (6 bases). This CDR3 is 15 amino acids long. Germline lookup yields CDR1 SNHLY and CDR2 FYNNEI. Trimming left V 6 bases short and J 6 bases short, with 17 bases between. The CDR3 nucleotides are TGTGCCAGCAGCCCACACACAGGGAGGGATGAAAAACTGTTTTTT. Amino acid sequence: CASSPHTGRDEKLFF.

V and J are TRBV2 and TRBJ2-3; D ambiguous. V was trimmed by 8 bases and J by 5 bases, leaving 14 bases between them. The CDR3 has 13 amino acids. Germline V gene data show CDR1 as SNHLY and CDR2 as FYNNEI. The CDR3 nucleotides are TGTGCCAGCTCCCGTGAGGTAGAAGATACGCAGTATTTT. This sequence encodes CASSREVEDTQYF. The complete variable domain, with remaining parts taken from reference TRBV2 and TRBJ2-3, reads EPEVTQTPSHQVTQMGQEVILRCVPISNHLYFYWYRQILGQKVEFLVSFYNNEISEKSEIFDDQFSVERPDGSNFTLKIRSTKLEDSAMYFCASSREVEDTQYFGPGTRLTVL.

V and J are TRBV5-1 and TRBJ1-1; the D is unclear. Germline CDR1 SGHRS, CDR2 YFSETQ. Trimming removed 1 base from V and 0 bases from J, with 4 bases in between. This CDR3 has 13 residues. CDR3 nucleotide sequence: TGCGCCAGCAGCTTGTCCGTGAACACTGAAGCTTTCTTT. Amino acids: CASSLSVNTEAFF.

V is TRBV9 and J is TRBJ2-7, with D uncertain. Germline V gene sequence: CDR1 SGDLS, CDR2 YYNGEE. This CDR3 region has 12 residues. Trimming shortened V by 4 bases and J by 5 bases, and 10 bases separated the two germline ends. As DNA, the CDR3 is TGTGCCAGCAGCTTAACCCCGGACGAGCAGTACTTC. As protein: CASSLTPDEQYF.

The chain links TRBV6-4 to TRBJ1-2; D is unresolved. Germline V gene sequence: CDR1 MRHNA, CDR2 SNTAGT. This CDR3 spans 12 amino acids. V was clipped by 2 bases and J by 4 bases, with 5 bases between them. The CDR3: CASSDTGYGYTF. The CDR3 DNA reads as TGTGCCAGCAGTGACACGGGCTATGGCTACACCTTC.

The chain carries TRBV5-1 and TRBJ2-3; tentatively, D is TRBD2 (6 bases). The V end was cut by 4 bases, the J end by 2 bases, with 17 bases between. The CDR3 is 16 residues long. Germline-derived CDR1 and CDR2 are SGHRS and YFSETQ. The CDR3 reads CASSPQVWGDTDTQYF. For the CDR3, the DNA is TGCGCCAGCAGCCCACAGGTATGGGGGGACACAGATACGCAGTATTTT.

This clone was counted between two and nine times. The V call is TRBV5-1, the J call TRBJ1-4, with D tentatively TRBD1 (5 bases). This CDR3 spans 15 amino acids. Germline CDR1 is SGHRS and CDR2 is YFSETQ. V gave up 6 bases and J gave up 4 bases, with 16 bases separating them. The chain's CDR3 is CASTSRQISNEKLFF. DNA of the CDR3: TGCGCCAGCACCTCCCGACAGATCAGTAATGAAAAACTGTTTTTT.

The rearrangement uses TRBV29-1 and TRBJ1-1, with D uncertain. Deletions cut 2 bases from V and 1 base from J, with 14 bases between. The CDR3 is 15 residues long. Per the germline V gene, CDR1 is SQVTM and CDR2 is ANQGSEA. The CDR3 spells CSVESYGLRNTEAFF. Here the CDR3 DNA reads TGCAGCGTTGAAAGTTATGGGCTGCGGAACACTGAAGCTTTCTTT.

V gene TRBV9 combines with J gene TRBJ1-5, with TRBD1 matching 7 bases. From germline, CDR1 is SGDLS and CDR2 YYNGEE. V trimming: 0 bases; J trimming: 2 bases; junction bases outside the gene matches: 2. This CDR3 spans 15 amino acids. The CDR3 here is CASSVAGTGNQPQHF. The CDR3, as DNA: TGTGCCAGCAGCGTAGCTGGGACAGGCAATCAGCCCCAGCATTTT.

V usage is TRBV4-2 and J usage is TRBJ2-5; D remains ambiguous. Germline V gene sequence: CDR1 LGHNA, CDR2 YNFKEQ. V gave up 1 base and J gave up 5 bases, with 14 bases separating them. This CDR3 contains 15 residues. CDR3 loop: CASSQVSRFQETQYF. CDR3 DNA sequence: TGTGCCAGCAGCCAAGTTTCTCGCTTCCAGGAGACCCAGTACTTC.

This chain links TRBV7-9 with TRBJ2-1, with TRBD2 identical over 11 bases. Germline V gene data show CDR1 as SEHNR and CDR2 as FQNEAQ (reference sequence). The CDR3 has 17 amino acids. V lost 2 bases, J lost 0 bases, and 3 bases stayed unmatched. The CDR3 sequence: CASSLLAGGGSYNEQFF. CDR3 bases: TGTGCCAGCAGCTTATTAGCGGGGGGGGGCTCCTACAATGAGCAGTTCTTC.

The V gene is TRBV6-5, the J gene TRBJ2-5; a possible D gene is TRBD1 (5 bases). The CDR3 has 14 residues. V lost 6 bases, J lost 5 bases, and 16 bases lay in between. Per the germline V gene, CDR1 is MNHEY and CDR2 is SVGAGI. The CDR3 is CASSLRVTPETQYF. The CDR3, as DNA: TGTGCCAGCAGCCTCAGGGTGACCCCGGAGACCCAGTACTTC.

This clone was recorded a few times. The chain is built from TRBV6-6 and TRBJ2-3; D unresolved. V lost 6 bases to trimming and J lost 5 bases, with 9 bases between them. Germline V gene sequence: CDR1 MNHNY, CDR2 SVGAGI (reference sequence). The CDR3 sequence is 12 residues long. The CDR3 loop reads CASRSTGDTQYF. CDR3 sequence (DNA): TGTGCCAGCAGAAGCACCGGAGATACGCAGTATTTT.

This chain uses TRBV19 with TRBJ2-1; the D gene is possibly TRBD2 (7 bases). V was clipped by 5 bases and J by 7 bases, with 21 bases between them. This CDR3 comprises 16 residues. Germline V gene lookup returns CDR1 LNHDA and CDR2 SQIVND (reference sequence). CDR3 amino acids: CASSPRGRAGQNEQFF. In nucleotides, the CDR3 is TGTGCCAGTAGTCCCCGTGGTAGAGCGGGACAAAATGAGCAGTTCTTC.

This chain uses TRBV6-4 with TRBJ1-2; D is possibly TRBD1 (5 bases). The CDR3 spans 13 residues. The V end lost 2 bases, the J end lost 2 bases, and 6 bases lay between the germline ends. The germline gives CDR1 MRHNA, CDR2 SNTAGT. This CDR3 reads CASSDGGNYGYTF. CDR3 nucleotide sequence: TGTGCCAGCAGTGACGGGGGGAACTATGGCTACACCTTC.

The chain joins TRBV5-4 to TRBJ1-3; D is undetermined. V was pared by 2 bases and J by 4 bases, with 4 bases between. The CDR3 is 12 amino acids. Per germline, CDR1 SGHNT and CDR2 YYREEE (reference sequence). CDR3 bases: TGTGCCAGCAGCTTCTCCGGAAACACCATATATTTT. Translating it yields CASSFSGNTIYF.